This T cell receptor (beta chain) came from a study of vaccination effects on CD4 cells after COVID-19. Within the ViraFEST assay, antigen-specific CD4+ T cells underwent expansion with viral peptide pools prior to sequencing. On roughly day 9 of culture, CD4+ T cells were separated out. Vaccine administered to participants consisted of two doses of either BNT162b2 or mRNA-1273. This table comes from immunoSEQ multiplex PCR, and its TCRdb copy is limited to in-frame clones, with some not included. This sample has 25,000 to 35,000 clones, with 65% found just once. Germline V gene lookup returns CDR1 MNHEY and CDR2 SVGAGI. The CDR3 runs 13 residues. Trimming pared 6 bases from V and 2 bases from J, leaving 11 bases between. For this clone: Its antigen is not identified.

The chain combines TRBV6-5 with TRBJ2-7; possibly TRBD2 for D (6 bases). The sequence came from a human donor who received a COVID-19 vaccine. Sample: CD4+ T cells from PBMCs cultured with SARS-CoV-2 spike peptides, taken after COVID-19 vaccination. The CDR3 nucleotides read TGTGCCAGCAGGGGGGACTCAACCTACGAGCAGTACTTC. Translated: CASRGDSTYEQYF.